These 10 T cell receptor beta chains were sequenced from one sample in a study of long-term antiretroviral therapy in people with HIV. Version v3.0 of the immunoSEQ assay ran at survey level. Data came from immunoSEQ multiplex PCR; TCRdb stores just in-frame clones and leaves some out. The sample yields approximately 15,000 clones, about four fifths seen once. The sample here was unsorted PBMCs, taken just before starting antiretroviral therapy. The receptor set was obtained from a man in his forties with HIV.

The rearrangement links TRBV27 to TRBJ2-2; D remains unclear. Trimming removed 2 bases from V and 4 bases from J, with 8 bases in between. Germline CDR1 is MNHEY and CDR2 is SMNVEV (reference sequence). The CDR3 is 14 residues long. In DNA form, the CDR3 reads TGTGCCAGCAGTTTAAAGTTCCGCACCGGGGAGCTGTTTTTT. The encoded protein is CASSLKFRTGELFF.

CDR3 sequence reads: CASSYRDSTEAFF. In nucleotides, the CDR3 is TGTGCCAGCAGTTACAGGGACAGCACTGAAGCTTTCTTT. The chain links TRBV6-5 to TRBJ1-1, with 7 bases aligning to TRBD1. Germline assignment: CDR1 MNHEY and CDR2 SVGAGI. With 2 bases clipped from V and 4 bases from J, the junction kept 1 base outside the gene matches. This CDR3 spans 13 amino acids.

The chain is built from TRBV5-4 and TRBJ1-2; no clear D gene. The length of the CDR3 is 16 residues. The germline gives CDR1 SGHNT, CDR2 YYREEE (reference sequence). Trimming took off 4 bases at V and 0 bases at J, with 16 bases between the two ends. The CDR3 reads CASSTATLRTNYGYTF. The CDR3 region has the DNA TGTGCCAGCAGCACCGCTACACTTAGAACTAACTATGGCTACACCTTC.

The chain's CDR3 is CAWRATLAGGADTQYF. DNA for the CDR3: TGTGCCTGGAGGGCTACACTAGCGGGGGGCGCAGATACGCAGTATTTT. The chain recombines TRBV30 with TRBJ2-3; 12 nucleotides align to TRBD2. The CDR3 totals 16 residues. Trimming cost V 3 bases and J 4 bases; bases outside gene matches: 8. Per germline, CDR1 GTSNPN and CDR2 SVGIG (reference sequence).

The CDR3, as DNA: TGTGCCAGCAGTGAAGCGCTCGGATCAGCTTTCTTT. Protein product: CASSEALGSAFF. This chain uses TRBV2 with TRBJ1-1; the D is unclear. The CDR3 consists of 12 residues. CDR1 is SNHLY, CDR2 FYNNEI, per germline. Trimming stripped 0 bases from V and 10 bases from J, with 9 bases between.

The chain employs TRBV6-6 and TRBJ1-4; D gene ambiguous. Trimming left V 8 bases short and J 4 bases short, with 11 bases between. Germline V gene data show CDR1 as MNHNY and CDR2 as SVGAGI (reference sequence). The CDR3 length is 13 residues. The CDR3 bases are TGTGCCAGCCGGCACCAGGTTAATGAAAAACTGTTTTTT. Translating gives CASRHQVNEKLFF.

The chain employs TRBV10-3 and TRBJ2-2; the D is unclear. The CDR3 is 14 residues long. The germline V and J ends were trimmed by 2 bases and 5 bases, with 9 bases remaining between them. The V gene's germline CDR1 is ENHRY and CDR2 SYGVKD. The CDR3 DNA reads TGTGCCATCAGTGAGACGACTTTAACCGGGGAGCTGTTTTTT. Protein: CAISETTLTGELFF.

The DNA of the CDR3 is TGCGCCAGCAGCTTGGGACAGTACAATGAGCAGTTCTTC. Encoded protein: CASSLGQYNEQFF. V is TRBV5-1 and J is TRBJ2-1; D is possibly TRBD1 (5 bases). The length of the CDR3 is 13 residues. Germline-derived CDR1 and CDR2 are SGHRS and YFSETQ. Trimming shortened V by 0 bases and J by 4 bases, and 5 bases separated the two germline ends.

The chain links TRBV7-6 to TRBJ1-4; D is possibly TRBD1 (5 bases). CDR1 and CDR2 (germline): SGHVS, FNYEAQ. Trimming removed 3 bases at V and 8 bases at J, with 19 bases between. The CDR3 sequence is 16 residues long. The CDR3 DNA sequence: TGTGCCAGCAGCTTCGGGCCGCCAGGGCGCGCCGAAAAACTGTTTTTT. It codes for CASSFGPPGRAEKLFF.

This clone showed up just a few times. The rearrangement uses TRBV9 and TRBJ1-2, with D hard to call. CDR3 length: 13 residues. Germline V lookup: CDR1 SGDLS, CDR2 YYNGEE. Trimming took off 3 bases at V and 2 bases at J, with 8 bases between the two ends. CDR3 DNA: TGTGCCAGCAGCGACCGATTAAACTATGGCTACACCTTC. Its translation is CASSDRLNYGYTF.